One sample yielded the 2 T cell receptor beta chains listed below, sequenced in a study of Graves' ophthalmopathy and Graves' hyperthyroidism. The study amplified TCR beta CDR3 regions using RNA transcripts. First-round RT-PCR with HTBI primers preceded a second-round multiplex PCR. TCRdb reprocessed the multiplex PCR reads via MiXCR and lists one record per CDR3 protein. The repertoire holds 170,000 or so distinct CDR3 sequences, with about two fifths as singletons. The sequencing input was peripheral blood. The receptors shown here come from a man aged 25-45 years with Graves' ophthalmopathy.

On this clonotype itself: Relative to the germline gene, one junction end is altered; a read error may explain this. V is TRBV12-3 or TRBV12-4 and J is TRBJ2-7, with D possibly being TRBD1 or TRBD2 (5 bases each). This CDR3 contains 14 residues. CDR3 coding DNA: TGTGCCAACAGTTCGGGGCAGGGCTGGAGCGAGCAGTACTTC. It codes for CANSSGQGWSEQYF.

The chain couples TRBV6-2 or TRBV6-3 to TRBJ1-6; D gene unclear. This CDR3 spans 14 amino acids. CDR1 is MNHEY, CDR2 SVGEGT, per germline. Trimming pared 4 bases from V and 12 bases from J, leaving 16 bases between. The CDR3 reads CASSSLQDPRPLHF. The CDR3 DNA reads TGTGCCAGCAGTTCCCTCCAGGATCCCAGACCCCTCCACTTT.